Sequencing of this T cell receptor (beta chain) was carried out in a study of molecular identifiers for immune sequencing clone quantification. TCRdb itself ran the PCR reads through MiXCR, one entry per CDR3 protein. The sample consists of 550,000 to 750,000 distinct CDR3 sequences, around 20% of them appearing once. Sorting captured naive CD8 T cells as CD8+CD4-CCR7+CD45RA+. CDR3 length: 21 residues. V dropped 5 bases and J dropped 10; count of bases not matched to a gene: 25. CDR1 is SGHTA, CDR2 FQGNSA, per germline. Many counts were recorded for this clonotype. This TCR came from a human donor in good health. Some libraries in this study had Jurkat cell RNA spiked in. What was sequenced was naive CD8+ T cells from blood, with Jurkat cell RNA spiked in. Subset of the sample: FACS-sorted CD8+CD4-CCR7+CD45RA+ naive T cells. The chain is built from TRBV7-2 and TRBJ2-1; 14 bases match TRBD2. The CDR3: CASSPKQTLLPGTSGRGEQFF. Written as DNA, the CDR3 is TGTGCCAGCAGCCCCAAACAAACCCTACTCCCAGGGACTAGCGGGAGAGGCGAGCAGTTCTTC.